This paragraph reports one T cell receptor beta chain. What antigen it recognizes has not been identified. No much larger clone is present one base from it, and per-base qualities are unavailable. V is cut back by 1 base and J by 2 bases, with 4 bases in the junction unmatched. Spanning cysteine to phenylalanine, the CDR3 consists of 15 amino acids. This entry keeps only the CDR3 DNA: 45 bases, framed from base 1. CDR1 and CDR2 are read off the germline V gene as SGHVS and FQNEAQ. The data originate from a study of cytomegalovirus exposure and HLA in healthy donors (dated by TCRdb to the late 2010s). In the study overall: An earlier analysis of some 620 of the donors reported 276 Gb of sequence data and 117 million unique TCR beta sequences obtained from around 180 million T cells. Roughly 300 gigabases of sequencing data and 70 million to 85 million unique TCR sequences were included in an early release covering several hundred HLA-typed donors. The genetic ancestry cluster associated with self-reported Caucasian donors included around 76% of the approximately 400 genotyped donors. The study aimed to test whether signatures of past pathogen exposure could be identified by cataloging public T cell receptors. The T cell repertoires of about 700 subjects were profiled by immunosequencing and related to cytomegalovirus serostatus. A separate validation cohort of roughly 130 different subjects was used in addition to the roughly 670-subject first cohort. The study combined high-throughput TCR immunosequencing, statistical association of individual TCRs with disease status, and machine learning to predict cytomegalovirus infection status. To study patterns of TCR occurrence, a later analysis re-analyzed previously published TCR beta repertoires from around 670 donors and added high-resolution HLA genotyping. The later analysis used no new phenotypic data to find candidate immune exposures, relying instead on TCR beta sequences and their occurrence across donors. An earlier analysis of around 580 of the donors used high-throughput TCR beta sequencing to judge whether each TCR beta V gene segment behaved as functional or pseudogenic. Donor age, sex, ethnicity and CMV serostatus were compiled alongside the repertoire data. In a later genetic analysis, genome-wide SNP genotypes for about three fifths of the roughly 670 donors were used, and that subset was treated as a discovery cohort. All discovery cohort repertoires had been generated on a single sequencing platform. HLA typing included class I and class II loci at four-digit resolution. Typing coverage differed by locus: A, B, C, DRB1 and DQB1 were typed in roughly 620-640 donors, DQA1 in about 560, DPA1 in approximately 600, and DPB1 in about 450. Roughly five DR-DQ haplotypes were treated as single units for association and clustering because of strong linkage in the cohort. On average, 235,054 unique TCR beta nucleotide sequences were sequenced per donor among some 430 genotyped donors of the cohort, with roughly 20% of those sequences being non-productive.

General conclusions and limits of the study: The classifier was reported to diagnose cytomegalovirus status with high specificity and sensitivity in both the original cohort and the validation cohort. In a later analysis, TCR association rates were found to vary across HLA loci, with the most associated TCRs seen for DRB1 alleles and the fewest for HLA-C alleles. In the study, 150 to 200 TCR beta chains were listed as associated with cytomegalovirus. A group of highly shared sequence variants was considered likely to be a technical artifact of the sequencing pipeline. Some IMGT-functional V segments, including TRBV6-2 and TRBV6-3, could not be told apart with the 87-base-pair reads, so those segments were excluded. Linkage disequilibrium might explain the correlated functional status among segregating V segments, but an unknown experimental factor could not be excluded. In a later genetic analysis, fewer N-insertions in productive TCRs were reported among donors in an Asian-associated ancestry cluster than the approximately 670-donor mean. Across donors, most TCR sequences were observed very rarely, whereas some public TCRs were present in many individuals. According to a later analysis, most CMV-associated TCR beta chains appeared to be HLA-restricted, and the HLA associations seemed to be driven largely by CMV exposure. Compared with equally common non-associated chains, HLA-associated TCR beta chains in a later analysis were more clonally expanded and had lower generation probabilities. An earlier analysis of around 540 of the donors showed that most TCR beta V segments appeared in productive rearrangements either about 87% or about 30% of the time, which broadly matched IMGT annotations. Because HLA typing was missing for some donors at each locus, association tests included only the typed subset. The authors suggested that the approach could potentially be generalized to other disease states and immunological phenotypes. Because counts were too low, some 17 rarely observed V segments, including chromosome 9 orphons, were left out of the earlier analysis of approximately 580 of the donors. For the cohort, immune exposure information was limited to CMV serostatus. A further reported finding was that TCR beta sequences accurately predicted the HLA-A and HLA-B alleles for most subjects in the first cohort. In vitro tests confirmed that a few of the cytomegalovirus-associated TCR beta chains recognize cytomegalovirus antigens. In a later analysis, more than 15,000 TCR beta sequences were associated with specific HLA alleles at a false discovery rate of 0.05. Roughly uniform sequencing depth across donors was assumed in presence/absence analyses, although this assumption may not hold. A later analysis reported that several top co-occurrence clusters appeared linked to parvovirus B19, influenza, CMV and Epstein-Barr virus. An association between a missense DCLRE1C variant and V-gene and J-gene trimming of TCR beta chains was found in a later genetic analysis and replicated in an independent cohort. When HLA alleles, especially DR and DQ, strongly co-occurred, attributing TCR associations to individual alleles was difficult. The cohort was sequenced for TCR beta chains only, and without alpha or paired-chain data the features that could be detected were limited.

The cohort was made up of roughly 670 healthy bone marrow donors. At the time of sampling, every cohort member was nominally healthy, though immune exposures that went unrecorded were likely present. The donor was CMV seronegative and belonged to the group of around 350 seronegative cohort members. Each donor provided a peripheral blood sample, and peripheral blood mononuclear cells were used for TCR beta sequencing. Genomic DNA was extracted from the blood cell samples with the Qiagen DNeasy Blood Extraction Kit. Libraries came from the immunoSEQ multiplex PCR assay. For the multiplex PCR, a mixture combining 60 forward primers for TCR Vbeta segments and 13 reverse primers for TCR Jbeta segments was used. Amplification of the CDR3 region of rearranged TCR beta genes was performed with a multiplex PCR assay on genomic DNA. The amplified TCR beta libraries were sequenced on the Illumina HiSeq System as 87-base-pair reads. Regarding the original processing steps: Across the 500 to 850 repertoires, a later analysis counted tens of millions of unique TCR beta chains, roughly 11 million of which were shared by at least two donors. To remove PCR and sequencing errors, raw reads were error-corrected and collapsed into unique sequences using a nearest-neighbor algorithm that merged closely related sequences. Alignment of CDR3 sequences to IMGT reference sequences was used to assign V, D and J gene segments. For a sequence to be retained, a match of at least six nucleotides to both a V gene segment and a J gene segment was required. Rearrangements were classified as productive when the CDR3 lacked stop codons and remained in frame with V and J, and all other rearrangements were classified as non-productive. Following IMGT convention, CDR3 was defined as the stretch from the second conserved V-encoded cysteine to the conserved J-encoded phenylalanine. The earlier analysis of more than 450 of the donors excluded sequences that lacked an unambiguous match to a single V gene segment. In an earlier analysis of some 590 of the donors, V segments were called functional above 56.7% productive rearrangements and were called segregating when the between-donor standard deviation exceeded 5%. To diagnose cytomegalovirus status from the catalog of TCR beta chain sequences, a statistical classification framework was built. V and J gene assignment, in a later analysis, came from comparing TCR nucleotide sequences with IMGT/GENE-DB human TR gene sequences. The TCRdist pipeline was used in a later analysis to assign CDR3 sequences and most-parsimonious VDJ recombination scenarios. In a later analysis, every TCR beta chain was defined by the combination of its CDR3 amino acid sequence and its V-gene family, and reads without a unique V-gene family were dropped. To address suspected cross-contamination and a sequencing artifact, a later analysis removed a few hundred highly shared, low-generation-probability nucleotide sequences. For each public chain, a later analysis derived a clonal expansion index from normalized ranks of inferred template counts within each repertoire. In a later analysis, generation probabilities were computed using a VDJ recombination model fitted to out-of-frame rearrangements, and the results were checked against IGoR. Hypergeometric tests were used in a later analysis to score TCR-TCR, TCR-HLA and TCR-CMV co-occurrence, with a repertoire-size bias correction applied to the TCR pairs. A later analysis estimated false discovery rates by permuting HLA or CMV assignments 20 times. In a later analysis, co-occurring TCRs were grouped using DBSCAN, with TCRdist sequence similarity added in when clustering inside HLA-allele-positive subsets. Repertoires with fewer than 30,000 or more than 120,000 public chains, plus five repertoires with anomalous nucleotide sharing, were excluded from co-occurrence clustering. TCRdb holds this immuneACCESS table with in-frame rearrangements only. Some clones are missing; in checked studies, unresolved V genes explain under half, and the rest has no known cause. The DNA gave D and trimming, while V, J and clone size come from that table. This sample lists over 90,000 clones; less than 85% were detected once. The ten biggest clones cover 2.6% of the sample.

This TCR was sampled from a man aged 35 to 55 in good health and CMV-seronegative. The chain uses TRBV7-8 and TRBJ2-7, with 8 middle bases fitting TRBD1. The sequenced sample was PBMCs. The nucleotide sequence reads as follows: TGTGCCAGCAGCTTAGGACAGGGGCCCACCTACGAGCAGTACTTC. Translated, this gives CASSLGQGPTYEQYF.